The 14 T cell receptor beta chains below come from one sample, sequenced in a study of cytomegalovirus exposure and HLA in healthy donors. The primer mix had 60 Vbeta and 13 Jbeta primers. Clones were sequenced by immunoSEQ multiplex PCR, and TCRdb holds only the in-frame ones, with some missing. This table holds around 76,000 clones. Source material: PBMCs. The receptors stem from an older woman in good health and CMV-seronegative.

The V and J genes are TRBV18 and TRBJ2-7; tentatively, D is TRBD1 (6 bases). Germline values: CDR1 KGHSH, CDR2 LQKENI. Trimming cost V 3 bases and J 2 bases, with 8 bases left between them. The CDR3 loop spans 13 amino acids. Here the CDR3 reads CASSPGTTYEQYF. The CDR3 nucleotides are TGTGCCAGCTCACCGGGGACAACCTACGAGCAGTACTTC. Together with reference TRBV18 and TRBJ2-7, the CDR3 gives the full variable domain: NAGVMQNPRHLVRRRGQEARLRCSPMKGHSHVYWYRQLPEEGLKFMVYLQKENIIDESGMPKERFSAEFPKEGPSILRIQQVVRGDSAAYFCASSPGTTYEQYFGPGTRLTVT.

This chain joins TRBV18 and TRBJ1-4; D call uncertain. In germline, CDR1 is KGHSH, CDR2 LQKENI. V was cut by 3 bases and J by 5 bases, with 7 bases left in between. This CDR3 has 13 residues. CDR3 in DNA: TGTGCCAGCTCACCCCGGTCCAATGAAAAACTGTTTTTT. Amino acids: CASSPRSNEKLFF.

V gene TRBV10-2 combines with J gene TRBJ2-7, with 14 positions matching TRBD2. Unmatched junction bases numbered 7, after V lost 0 bases and J lost 3 bases. CDR1 and CDR2 (germline): WSHSY, SAAADI. The CDR3 is made up of 18 amino acids. CDR3 sequence reads: CASSESTSGRVVRYEQYF. CDR3 DNA sequence: TGCGCCAGCAGTGAGTCGACTAGCGGGAGGGTCGTGCGCTACGAGCAGTACTTC.

The chain uses TRBV6-4 and TRBJ2-3; D not resolved. Germline assignment: CDR1 MRHNA and CDR2 SNTAGT. V was shortened by 2 bases and J by 2 bases, with 14 bases between the two germline ends. CDR3 length: 16 amino acids. The CDR3 coding sequence is TGTGCCAGCAGTGACGGGCCACAGAGACCCACAGATACGCAGTATTTT. Translated, it gives CASSDGPQRPTDTQYF.

The chain joins TRBV2 to TRBJ2-3, with a weak D call TRBD2 (5 bases). The V end lost 2 bases, the J end lost 5 bases, and 14 bases lay between the germline ends. This CDR3 has 15 amino acids. Germline V gene lookup returns CDR1 SNHLY and CDR2 FYNNEI. Here the CDR3 reads CASSELGSVGDTQYF. Here the CDR3 DNA reads TGTGCCAGCAGTGAATTGGGTAGCGTAGGAGATACGCAGTATTTT.

The chain recombines TRBV13 with TRBJ1-5; D is unresolved. The germline V gene has CDR1 PRHDT and CDR2 FYEKMQ (reference sequence). The V end lost 2 bases, the J end lost 4 bases, and 6 bases lay between the germline ends. This CDR3 has 13 residues. Here the CDR3 reads CASSLQRNQPQHF. The CDR3 DNA reads as TGTGCCAGCAGCTTACAGCGGAATCAGCCCCAGCATTTT.

Comments on this clone: A read error may produce the germline difference seen at one junction end. The DNA of the CDR3 is TGTGCTAGCACGGACCTAGCGGGGGAAGAGACCCAGTACTTC. The encoded protein is CASTDLAGEETQYF. The rearrangement joins TRBV7-7 to TRBJ2-5, with 10 bases fitting TRBD2. CDR3 length: 14 residues. Germline V gene data show CDR1 as SSHAT and CDR2 as FNYEAQ (reference sequence).

The chain recombines TRBV20-1 with TRBJ1-5; D gene uncertain. The CDR3 runs 11 residues. With 5 bases removed from V and 15 bases from J, the gap between germline ends came to 17 bases. CDR1 is DFQATT, CDR2 SNEGSKA, per germline (reference sequence). CDR3 in DNA: TGCAGTGCTCAGGAGGGTCTTGAAGGGCATTTT. This codes for CSAQEGLEGHF.

The J gene is TRBJ2-3, the V gene TRBV7-9, with D tentatively TRBD1 (6 bases). From germline, CDR1 is SEHNR and CDR2 FQNEAQ (reference sequence). The CDR3 is 13 amino acids. Trimming stripped 5 bases from V and 3 bases from J, with 9 bases between. The CDR3 sequence is CASSIQGTDTQYF. CDR3 in DNA: TGTGCCAGCAGCATTCAGGGGACAGATACGCAGTATTTT. Supplemented by reference TRBV7-9 and TRBJ2-3, the full variable domain reads DTGVSQNPRHKITKRGQNVTFRCDPISEHNRLYWYRQTLGQGPEFLTYFQNEAQLEKSRLLSDRFSAERPKGSFSTLEIQRTEQGDSAMYLCASSIQGTDTQYFGPGTRLTVL.

This rearrangement joins TRBV7-9 to TRBJ1-1; D is ambiguous. The CDR3 spans 12 residues. Germline V CDR1 and CDR2: SEHNR, FQNEAQ (reference sequence). V lost 7 bases to trimming and J lost 4 bases, with 10 bases between them. The CDR3 spells CASTIGGTEAFF. The DNA of the CDR3 is TGTGCCAGCACTATCGGCGGCACTGAAGCTTTCTTT.

V is TRBV5-1 and J is TRBJ2-5, with 7 bases aligning to TRBD1. Trimming cost V 6 bases and J 1 base; bases outside gene matches: 6. Per the germline V gene, CDR1 is SGHRS and CDR2 is YFSETQ. The CDR3 is 14 residues long. The CDR3, as DNA: TGCGCCAGCAACACAGGACAGGCCCAAGAGACCCAGTACTTC. This codes for CASNTGQAQETQYF.

A word on this clone: The junction differs from germline at one of its ends, possibly a read error. The V and J genes are TRBV5-4 and TRBJ2-7; D may be TRBD1 (6 bases). This CDR3 is built from 14 residues. Germline loops: CDR1 SGHNT, CDR2 YYREEE (reference sequence). CDR3 coding DNA: TGTGCCAGCAGCACAACCGGGACAATCAACGAGCAGTGCTTC. Translated, it gives CASSTTGTINEQCF.

Written as DNA, the CDR3 is TGTGCCTGGAGTCGAGTTCTAGACGCGACCCAGTACTTC. It encodes CAWSRVLDATQYF. The genes are TRBV30 and TRBJ2-5; no clear D. The CDR3 length is 13 residues. Germline CDR1 and CDR2: GTSNPN and SVGIG (reference sequence). V was trimmed by 2 bases and J by 7 bases, leaving 14 bases between them.

The rearrangement uses TRBV7-9 and TRBJ1-3; perhaps TRBD1 as D (5 bases). The germline gives CDR1 SEHNR, CDR2 FQNEAQ (reference sequence). CDR3 length: 14 amino acids. The germline V and J ends were trimmed by 5 bases and 2 bases, with 10 bases remaining between them. The chain's CDR3 is CASSLQGTGNTIYF. In nucleotides, the CDR3 is TGTGCCAGCAGCCTCCAGGGAACTGGAAACACCATATATTTT.